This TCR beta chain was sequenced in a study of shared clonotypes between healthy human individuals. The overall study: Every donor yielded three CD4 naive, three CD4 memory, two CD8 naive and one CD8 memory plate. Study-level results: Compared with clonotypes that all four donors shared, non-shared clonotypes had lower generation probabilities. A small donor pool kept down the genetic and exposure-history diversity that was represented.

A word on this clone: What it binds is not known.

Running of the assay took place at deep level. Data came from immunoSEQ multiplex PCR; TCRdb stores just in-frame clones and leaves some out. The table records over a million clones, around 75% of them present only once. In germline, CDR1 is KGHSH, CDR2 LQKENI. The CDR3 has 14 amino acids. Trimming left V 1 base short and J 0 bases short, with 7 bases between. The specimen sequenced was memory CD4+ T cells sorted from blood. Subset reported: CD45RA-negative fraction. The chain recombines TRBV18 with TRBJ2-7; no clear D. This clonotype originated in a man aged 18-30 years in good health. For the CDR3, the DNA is TGTGCCAGCTCACCACTTCCGGCCTCCTACGAGCAGTACTTC. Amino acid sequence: CASSPLPASYEQYF. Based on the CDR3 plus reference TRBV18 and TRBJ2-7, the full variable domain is NAGVMQNPRHLVRRRGQEARLRCSPMKGHSHVYWYRQLPEEGLKFMVYLQKENIIDESGMPKERFSAEFPKEGPSILRIQQVVRGDSAAYFCASSPLPASYEQYFGPGTRLTVT.